This T cell receptor beta chain was recorded in a study of post-analysis software for immune sequencing data. Study findings and constraints: With TRBV5-6, TRBV5-1 and TRBV20-1 included, about 5 TRBV segments were more frequent in patients than in controls.

Libraries were made from TCR beta cDNA, and they carried unique molecular identifiers. MiXCR, applied by TCRdb to the PCR reads, yields one record per CDR3 protein. The table records around 400,000 distinct CDR3 sequences, 35% to 45% of them present only once. In its sample, this clonotype was seen a few times. What it binds is not known. Germline CDR1 is SGHRS and CDR2 is YFSETQ. The V end lost 0 bases, the J end lost 3 bases, and 18 bases lay between the germline ends. CDR3 length equals 17 residues. The specimen sequenced was blood. The chain links TRBV5-1 to TRBJ1-1, with D maybe TRBD1 (5 bases). The receptor's source is a girl aged 2 to 9 with multiple sclerosis. The CDR3 nucleotides read TGCGCCAGCAGCTTGGAGTTAGGGGCCGACTTTTACACTGAAGCTTTCTTT. As protein: CASSLELGADFYTEAFF.